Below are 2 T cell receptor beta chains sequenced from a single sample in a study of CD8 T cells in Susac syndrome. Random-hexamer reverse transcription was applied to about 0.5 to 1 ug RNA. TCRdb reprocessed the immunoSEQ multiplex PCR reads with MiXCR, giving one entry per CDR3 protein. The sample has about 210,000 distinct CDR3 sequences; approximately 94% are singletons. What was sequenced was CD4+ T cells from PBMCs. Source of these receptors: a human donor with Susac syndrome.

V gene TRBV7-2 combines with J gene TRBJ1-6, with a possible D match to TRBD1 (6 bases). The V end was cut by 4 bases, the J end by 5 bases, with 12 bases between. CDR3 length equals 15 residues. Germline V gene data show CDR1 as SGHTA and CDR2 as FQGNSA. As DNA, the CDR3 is TGTGCCAGCAGCTCACAGGGACAAAATAATTCACCCCTCCACTTT. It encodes CASSSQGQNNSPLHF.

CDR3 residues: CASSSTSGRADTQYF. The CDR3 DNA reads as TGCGCCAGCAGCTCCACTAGCGGGAGGGCAGATACGCAGTATTTT. This chain connects TRBV4-1 to TRBJ2-3; 13 positions match TRBD2. The J segment lost 4 bases and the V segment lost 5 bases, leaving 3 bases of the junction unmatched. The CDR3 runs to 15 residues. Germline loops: CDR1 MGHRA, CDR2 YSYEKL.